The present entry profiles one TCR beta chain with its context. Its antigen is unidentified. Assay used: immunoSEQ multiplex PCR; TCRdb lists only in-frame clones, some missing. Here the sample spans 120,000 or so clones, around 91% being singletons. This entry comes from a study of T cell responses to AZD1222 COVID-19 vaccine. General observations from the study: Reportedly, nearly half the spike-specific TCRs target unmutated variant regions. Regions 160-218 and 743-854 dominated among vaccine-associated CD4 TCRs spanning spike.

Germline CDR1 LNHDA, CDR2 SQIVND (reference sequence). V gave up 6 bases and J gave up 2 bases, with 19 bases separating them. CDR3 size: 16 residues. This specimen was peripheral blood, taken on day 0 of MenACWY control vaccination. The V call is TRBV19, the J call TRBJ2-5, with D perhaps matching TRBD2 (6 bases). This clonotype originated in an adult in good health. Written as DNA, the CDR3 is TGTGCCAGTAGCCCCTTGGGGGGATCTAGGCAAGAGACCCAGTACTTC. Translation: CASSPLGGSRQETQYF.